These T cell receptor beta chains were read from a single sample in a study of T cells in Graves' hyperthyroidism and ophthalmopathy. Via MiXCR, TCRdb re-called the multiplex PCR reads, giving one row per CDR3 protein. The table shows a few hundred thousand distinct CDR3 sequences, with nearly 15% occurring only once. The sample was blood. All receptors derive from a woman aged 55-69 years with Graves' ophthalmopathy. Both conserved end residues are part of each CDR3. A D gene is named only where the DNA matches it firmly. Clone sizes are given selectively: once, few, many, or a class where the clone is expanded.

>TRBV7-9|TRBJ2-7|many|TRBD1
TGTGCCAGCAGCCCCCAGGGACAGCACTACGAGCAGTACTTC
CASSPQGQHYEQYF
>TRBV28|TRBJ2-3|few|.
TGTGCCAGCAGTTTCAGGGGAGGGAGGGCTACGCAGTATTTT
CASSFRGGRATQYF
>TRBV28|TRBJ2-6|.|.
TGTGCCAGCAGACCCGGCGGAACTGGGGCCAACGTCCTGACTTTC
CASRPGGTGANVLTF
>TRBV20-1|TRBJ2-5|many|.
TGCAGTGCTAGAGGCGAAGTGGGCAGATATCAAGAGACCCAGTACTTC
CSARGEVGRYQETQYF
>TRBV2|TRBJ1-3|.|.
TGTGCCAGCAGTCTAGGGTTGGGAAACACCATATATTTT
CASSLGLGNTIYF
>TRBV5-1|TRBJ2-2|.|.
TGCGCCAGCAGTGGATCGGGAGACCCGATCACCGGGGAGCTGTTTTTT
CASSGSGDPITGELFF
>TRBV20-1|TRBJ1-5|many|.
TGCAGTGCTTCCGCAGGTGGGAATCAGCCCCAGCATTTT
CSASAGGNQPQHF
>TRBV20-1|TRBJ2-2|.|TRBD2
TGCAGTGCTAGAGTAGGGACTAGCCGCACCGGGGAGCTGTTTTTT
CSARVGTSRTGELFF
>TRBV5-4|TRBJ2-6|.|TRBD1
TGTGCCAGCAGCCCCAGAAAGAGGACAGGGGACCTCTCTGGGGCCAACGTCCTGACTTTC
CASSPRKRTGDLSGANVLTF
>TRBV6-1|TRBJ2-7|few|TRBD1
TGTGCCAGCAGAGGGACAGGGGTGGGAAAGCAGTACTTC
CASRGTGVGKQYF
>TRBV6-5|TRBJ2-5|.|TRBD1
TGTGCCAGCAGTTCTGGACAGGGGTGGAAGACCCAGTACTTC
CASSSGQGWKTQYF
>TRBV30|TRBJ2-7|.|.
TGTGCCGGCTCGACCGGGACATTCCCCTACGAGCAGTACTTC
CAGSTGTFPYEQYF
>TRBV18|TRBJ2-7|many|.
TGTGCCAGCTCACCAAAGCGGGCGGGAGAGCAGTACTTC
CASSPKRAGEQYF
>TRBV2|TRBJ1-1|.|TRBD1
TGTGCCAGCAGGGGGGACAGGGCGAATGAAGCTTTCTTT
CASRGDRANEAFF
>TRBV6-1|TRBJ2-1|many|TRBD1
TGTGCCAGCAGTTCCACCGGGACAGGCCTCAACAATGAGCAGTTCTTC
CASSSTGTGLNNEQFF
>TRBV12-3/TRBV12-4|TRBJ2-1|many|.
TGTGCCAGCAGTACCACAGGGGGGGTTTACAATGAGCAGTTCTTC
CASSTTGGVYNEQFF